The T cell receptor (beta chain) under discussion was sequenced for a study of blood T cell repertoires in COVID-19. Methods used by the authors: Reference gene primer amplification gave estimated nucleated cell counts. Some clones are missing from TCRdb's copy, which holds only in-frame ones; the method was immunoSEQ multiplex PCR. For V, J and clone size, that table is used; D and trimming come from the DNA. The sample lists more than 300,000 clones; about 89% were seen once. Sequencing was performed on peripheral blood. The receptor was isolated from a woman between 50 and 59 years old with COVID-19, enrolled during active disease.

Here the CDR3 DNA reads TGCGCCAGCAGCTCGATAGCGGGTACTTCCTACGAGCAGTACTTC. Translating gives CASSSIAGTSYEQYF. The genes are TRBV5-1 and TRBJ2-7; 7 bases map to TRBD2. Trimming removed 3 bases from V and 1 base from J; junction bases left unmatched: 7. Germline V gene lookup returns CDR1 SGHRS and CDR2 YFSETQ. The CDR3 runs 15 residues. Full variable domain (outside the CDR3, taken from reference TRBV5-1 and TRBJ2-7): KAGVTQTPRYLIKTRGQQVTLSCSPISGHRSVSWYQQTPGQGLQFLFEYFSETQRNKGNFPGRFSGRQFSNSRSEMNVSTLELGDSALYLCASSSIAGTSYEQYFGPGTRLTVT.